The 10 T cell receptor beta chains presented below share a single source sample, sequenced in a study of immune evolution from preneoplasia to lung adenocarcinoma. Measured with immunoSEQ multiplex PCR; TCRdb has only the in-frame clones, and not every one. The sample lists 14,000 to 15,000 clones; approximately 80% were seen once. Source material: FFPE minimally invasive lung adenocarcinoma tissue. All receptors derive from a person between 60 and 80 years old with lung adenocarcinoma.

The chain links TRBV9 to TRBJ1-4; 9 positions match TRBD1. Germline V lookup: CDR1 SGDLS, CDR2 YYNGEE. The CDR3 runs 14 residues. Trimming removed 3 bases from V and 6 bases from J; junction bases left unmatched: 3. CDR3 sequence reads: CASSATGGYEKLFF. For the CDR3, the DNA is TGTGCCAGCAGCGCGACAGGGGGATATGAAAAACTGTTTTTT.

This rearrangement joins TRBV6-4 to TRBJ2-2; D gene uncertain. This CDR3 has 15 amino acids. V was clipped by 2 bases and J by 4 bases, with 11 bases between them. Germline V gene data show CDR1 as MRHNA and CDR2 as SNTAGT. For the CDR3, the DNA is TGTGCCAGCAGTGACGGAGAAGGTGGCACCGGGGAGCTGTTTTTT. As protein: CASSDGEGGTGELFF.

CDR3 residues: CASSLEAANNSPLHF. The CDR3 bases are TGCGCCAGCAGCTTGGAGGCAGCAAATAATTCACCCCTCCACTTT. The V gene is TRBV5-1, the J gene TRBJ1-6; D is uncertain. The V end was cut by 0 bases, the J end by 5 bases, with 9 bases between. From germline, CDR1 is SGHRS and CDR2 YFSETQ. This CDR3 region has 15 residues. The full variable domain, its missing parts supplied by reference TRBV5-1 and TRBJ1-6, is KAGVTQTPRYLIKTRGQQVTLSCSPISGHRSVSWYQQTPGQGLQFLFEYFSETQRNKGNFPGRFSGRQFSNSRSEMNVSTLELGDSALYLCASSLEAANNSPLHFGNGTRLTVT.

This clone was counted a few times. The chain is built from TRBV7-2 and TRBJ1-2; D gene ambiguous. The CDR3 runs 15 residues. V was pared by 3 bases and J by 0 bases, with 11 bases between. The germline V gene encodes CDR1 SGHTA and CDR2 FQGNSA. The CDR3 protein is CASSLSSGANYGYTF. The CDR3 coding sequence is TGTGCCAGCAGCTTGTCATCAGGAGCTAACTATGGCTACACCTTC.

This rearrangement joins TRBV27 to TRBJ2-7; D not certain. V dropped 5 bases and J dropped 0 bases, with 8 bases sitting between them. The V gene's germline CDR1 is MNHEY and CDR2 SMNVEV (reference sequence). The CDR3 sequence is 13 residues long. The CDR3 loop is CASSHPSSYEQYF. The CDR3 bases are TGTGCCAGCAGTCATCCGTCCTCCTACGAGCAGTACTTC.

This chain links TRBV7-2 with TRBJ1-5; a possible D gene is TRBD1 (6 bases). The CDR3 is 15 residues long. Germline CDR1 SGHTA, CDR2 FQGNSA. Trimming pared 5 bases from V and 3 bases from J, leaving 14 bases between. The CDR3 here is CASSRGGRVNQPQHF. The DNA for the CDR3 is TGTGCCAGCAGCCGTGGGGGGCGCGTCAATCAGCCCCAGCATTTT.

The chain recombines TRBV27 with TRBJ2-7; TRBD1 aligns across 8 bases. After removal of 6 bases from V and 2 bases from J, the junction contained 12 bases not matched to a gene. The germline gives CDR1 MNHEY, CDR2 SMNVEV (reference sequence). This CDR3 spans 16 amino acids. CDR3 region: CASSPRQGPPPYEQYF. The CDR3 DNA reads as TGTGCCAGCAGCCCTAGACAGGGGCCCCCTCCCTACGAGCAGTACTTC.

This clone turned up a few times. The chain is built from TRBV6-4 and TRBJ2-2; no firm D call. Germline V gene data show CDR1 as MRHNA and CDR2 as SNTAGT. The CDR3 is 14 amino acids. Deletions cut 7 bases from V and 6 bases from J, with 15 bases between. As DNA, the CDR3 is TGTGCCAGCACGCCCTCCAGCAGTGCCGGGGAGCTGTTTTTT. It yields the protein CASTPSSSAGELFF.

The chain employs TRBV29-1 and TRBJ2-3, with no clear D. The germline CDR1 and CDR2 sequences are SQVTM and ANQGSEA. Trimming cost V 0 bases and J 3 bases, with 4 bases left between them. CDR3 size: 12 residues. The CDR3: CSVEDQTDTQYF. The CDR3, as DNA: TGCAGCGTTGAAGATCAGACAGATACGCAGTATTTT.

This clone showed up just once. This rearrangement joins TRBV6-6 to TRBJ1-5; weak D call: TRBD1 (6 bases). V lost 10 bases and J 2 bases, leaving 15 bases between the germline ends. Per germline, CDR1 MNHNY and CDR2 SVGAGI (reference sequence). This CDR3 contains 14 residues. Here the CDR3 reads CAITWGPGNQPQHF. The DNA for the CDR3 is TGTGCCATCACTTGGGGGCCGGGCAATCAGCCCCAGCATTTT.